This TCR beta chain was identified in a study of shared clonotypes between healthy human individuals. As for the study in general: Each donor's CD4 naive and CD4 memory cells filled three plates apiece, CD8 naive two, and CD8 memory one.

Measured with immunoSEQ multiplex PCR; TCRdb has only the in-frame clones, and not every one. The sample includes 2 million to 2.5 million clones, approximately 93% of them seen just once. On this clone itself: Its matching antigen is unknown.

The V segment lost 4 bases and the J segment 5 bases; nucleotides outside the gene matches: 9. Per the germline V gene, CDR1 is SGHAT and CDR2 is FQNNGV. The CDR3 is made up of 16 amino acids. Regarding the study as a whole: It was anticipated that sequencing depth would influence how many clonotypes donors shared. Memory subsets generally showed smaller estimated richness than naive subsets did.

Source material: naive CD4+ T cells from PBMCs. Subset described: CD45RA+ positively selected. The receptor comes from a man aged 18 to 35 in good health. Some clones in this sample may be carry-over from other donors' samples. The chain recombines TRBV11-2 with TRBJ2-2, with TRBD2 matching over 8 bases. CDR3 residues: CASSSQAGVSTGELFF. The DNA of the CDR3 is TGTGCCAGCAGCTCACAAGCGGGAGTATCAACCGGGGAGCTGTTTTTT.